Each of the 17 T cell receptor beta chains below was sequenced from the same sample in a study of Graves' ophthalmopathy and Graves' hyperthyroidism. TCR beta CDR3 amplification used RNA transcripts. HTBI primers primed a first-round RT-PCR, and a second-round multiplex PCR followed. TCRdb analysed the multiplex PCR reads with MiXCR anew, one entry per CDR3 protein. This sample has approximately 160,000 distinct CDR3 sequences, with roughly 37% found just once. Sequenced sample: peripheral blood. These receptors were taken from a woman aged 40 to 50 with Graves' ophthalmopathy.

In this sample, this clonotype turned up a few times. The chain has TRBV6-2 or TRBV6-3 and TRBJ2-7; no reliable D call. The CDR3 totals 15 residues. Between the trimmed V and J ends, which lost 6 bases and 0 bases, there was a span of 15 bases. The V gene's germline CDR1 is MNHEY and CDR2 SVGEGT. The chain's CDR3 is CASRGYGRSSYEQYF. Written as DNA, the CDR3 is TGTGCCAGCAGGGGGTACGGTAGGAGCTCCTACGAGCAGTACTTC.

This clonotype was observed many times. This chain joins TRBV11-2 and TRBJ1-6; the D gene is possibly TRBD1 (5 bases). Trimming shortened V by 0 bases and J by 10 bases, and 7 bases separated the two germline ends. CDR1 and CDR2 from the germline V gene are SGHAT and FQNNGV. CDR3 length: 13 residues. The CDR3 region is CASSLDGDSPLHF. In nucleotides, the CDR3 is TGTGCCAGCAGCTTAGATGGGGACTCACCCCTCCACTTT.

J is TRBJ1-6 and V is TRBV28; D remains unclear. The CDR3 totals 13 residues. V lost 5 bases, J lost 10 bases, and 12 bases lay in between. CDR1 MDHEN and CDR2 SYDVKM come from the germline V gene. The CDR3 bases are TGTGCCAGCAGTCCCCTCGTAAGCTCACCCCTCCACTTT. It translates to CASSPLVSSPLHF.

This clonotype showed up many times. This chain connects TRBV10-3 to TRBJ2-7, with 12 bases matching TRBD1. The trim removed 7 bases at V and 6 bases at J, leaving 7 bases unmatched. CDR1 ENHRY and CDR2 SYGVKD come from the germline V gene. The length of the CDR3 is 14 residues. The CDR3 bases are TGTGCCATCACCGGGACAGGGGGCGAGGGCGAGCAGTACTTC. As protein: CAITGTGGEGEQYF.

This clonotype appeared once. The V and J genes are TRBV15 and TRBJ1-3; possible D gene TRBD1, 5 bases. CDR1 is LNHNV and CDR2 is YYDKDF in the germline V gene (reference sequence). V gave up 2 bases and J gave up 0 bases, with 11 bases separating them. The CDR3 totals 16 residues. This chain's CDR3 is CATSRTGRRSGNTIYF. CDR3 nucleotides: TGTGCCACCAGCAGAACGGGACGGCGCTCTGGAAACACCATATATTTT. Combining the CDR3 with reference TRBV15 and TRBJ1-3 gives the whole variable domain DAMVIQNPRYQVTQFGKPVTLSCSQTLNHNVMYWYQQKSSQAPKLLFHYYDKDFNNEADTPDNFQSRRPNTSFCFLDIRSPGLGDTAMYLCATSRTGRRSGNTIYFGEGSWLTVV.

J is TRBJ2-7 and V is TRBV12-3 or TRBV12-4; D might be TRBD1 or TRBD2, each matching 6 bases. V was shortened by 4 bases and J by 3 bases, with 10 bases between the two germline ends. CDR3 length equals 13 residues. The CDR3 is CASSWGAGYEQYF. In nucleotides, the CDR3 is TGTGCCAGCAGTTGGGGGGCAGGCTACGAGCAGTACTTC.

The CDR3 spells CASSPPGPVEQYF. DNA of the CDR3: TGTGCCAGCAGTCCGCCGGGTCCGGTCGAGCAGTACTTC. The chain uses TRBV27 and TRBJ2-7; D call uncertain. Looked up from germline, CDR1 is MNHEY and CDR2 is SMNVEV (reference sequence). The germline V and J ends were trimmed by 5 bases and 6 bases, with 14 bases remaining between them. This CDR3 is built from 13 residues.

This clonotype has ten or more counts. V usage is TRBV7-9 and J usage is TRBJ2-7, with D possibly TRBD1 on 6 matching bases. The CDR3 covers 15 residues. V was pared by 2 bases and J by 4 bases, with 15 bases between. CDR1 SEHNR and CDR2 FQNEAQ come from the germline V gene (reference sequence). The CDR3 sequence is CASSLRSWGPYEQYF. In nucleotides, the CDR3 is TGTGCCAGCAGCTTAAGAAGTTGGGGGCCATACGAGCAGTACTTC.

This chain uses TRBV6-2 or TRBV6-3 with TRBJ2-5; 12 nucleotides match TRBD1. CDR3 size: 16 residues. V trimming: 4 bases; J trimming: 1 base; junction bases outside the gene matches: 4. Germline values: CDR1 MNHEY, CDR2 SVGEGT. The CDR3 coding sequence is TGTGCCAGCAGTTCCCGGGACAGGGGGCTCCAAGAGACCCAGTACTTC. Its protein is CASSSRDRGLQETQYF.

This clonotype showed up many times. This chain links TRBV15 with TRBJ2-5; the D is unclear. This CDR3 contains 15 residues. From germline, CDR1 is LNHNV and CDR2 YYDKDF (reference sequence). Trimming removed 3 bases at V and 5 bases at J, with 16 bases between. CDR3 sequence: CATSSPPDMWETQYF. CDR3 bases: TGTGCCACCAGCAGTCCCCCTGATATGTGGGAGACCCAGTACTTC.

This clonotype was counted at least ten times. The chain is built from TRBV6-1 and TRBJ1-1; D is uncertain. CDR1 MNHNS and CDR2 SASEGT come from the germline V gene. V dropped 6 bases and J dropped 0 bases, with 8 bases sitting between them. This CDR3 is built from 13 residues. The CDR3 nucleotides are TGTGCCAGCAGCGACTATGTGAACACTGAAGCTTTCTTT. Amino acids: CASSDYVNTEAFF.

The chain is built from TRBV28 and TRBJ2-7, with 7 bases identical to TRBD1. The J segment lost 0 bases and the V segment lost 5 bases, leaving 7 bases of the junction unmatched. CDR3 length: 15 amino acids. Germline V gene data show CDR1 as MDHEN and CDR2 as SYDVKM. CDR3 protein: CASSPGTANSYEQYF. CDR3 in DNA: TGTGCCAGCAGTCCCGGGACAGCCAACTCCTACGAGCAGTACTTC.

CDR3 sequence reads: CSISRDLGQPQHF. The CDR3 bases are TGCAGCATAAGCCGGGACCTAGGGCAGCCCCAGCATTTT. This chain joins TRBV29-1 and TRBJ1-5; D may be TRBD1 (5 bases). The V gene's germline CDR1 is SQVTM and CDR2 ANQGSEA. Trimming took 8 bases from V and 7 from J, leaving 18 bases between them. The CDR3 is 13 residues long.

This clonotype was found many times. The J gene is TRBJ2-7, the V gene TRBV6-5; 12 bases line up with TRBD2. The junction had 5 bases not matched to a gene; V was cut back by 6 bases and J by 2 bases. The CDR3 sequence is 15 residues long. From germline, CDR1 is MNHEY and CDR2 SVGAGI. DNA of the CDR3: TGTGCCAGCAGGCGGGGACTAGCGGGTGCCTACGAGCAGTACTTC. It encodes CASRRGLAGAYEQYF.

This clonotype was seen repeatedly, ten times or more. The chain carries TRBV14 and TRBJ1-2, with D possibly TRBD1 on 5 matching bases. V lost 3 bases to trimming and J lost 4 bases, with 15 bases between them. Germline V gene lookup returns CDR1 SGHDN and CDR2 FVKESK. CDR3 length equals 15 residues. The CDR3 protein is CASSQFTGLAYGYTF. The CDR3, as DNA: TGTGCCAGCAGCCAGTTTACAGGACTGGCCTATGGCTACACCTTC.

The chain joins TRBV6-1 to TRBJ2-7; TRBD2 is a possible D gene (7 bases). From germline, CDR1 is MNHNS and CDR2 SASEGT. V lost 6 bases to trimming and J lost 2 bases, with 14 bases between them. The CDR3 spans 14 residues. In nucleotides, the CDR3 is TGTGCCAGCAGAGGGGGGGGCTCAACCTACGAGCAGTACTTC. It encodes CASRGGGSTYEQYF.

This clonotype was recorded many times. This sequence joins TRBV5-1 and TRBJ1-2, with 7 nucleotides matching TRBD1. From germline, CDR1 is SGHRS and CDR2 YFSETQ. The CDR3 contains 17 residues. Trimming took 4 bases from V and 5 from J; bases not matched to a gene: 17. The DNA for the CDR3 is TGCGCCAGCAGCAGGGACGGGACAGCTACTATGGATTATGGCTACACCTTC. Encoded protein: CASSRDGTATMDYGYTF. Looking up the rest from reference TRBV5-1 and TRBJ1-2 gives the full variable domain: KAGVTQTPRYLIKTRGQQVTLSCSPISGHRSVSWYQQTPGQGLQFLFEYFSETQRNKGNFPGRFSGRQFSNSRSEMNVSTLELGDSALYLCASSRDGTATMDYGYTFGSGTRLTVV.